This TCR beta chain appears in the sequencing data of a study of human T cells and chemical hapten exposure (dated by TCRdb to the early 2020s). Context from the whole study: For sensitization, 2% DPC in acetone was applied to an approximately 2 cm by approximately 2 cm area of upper inner arm skin. Throughout the roughly 26-week study period, patients were also given weekly therapeutic DPC doses on the scalp. Patch testing was done on the upper back using Finn chambers containing 0.01% DPC, and results were scored after 6 days according to International Contact Dermatitis Research Group standards. The mostly female patient cohort included alopecia areata with under or over 50% scalp involvement, alopecia totalis and alopecia universalis. Libraries were combined into a pool for sequencing, and differences in TCR yield between samples came mainly from small differences in library volumes within the pool. This study followed changes in the peripheral blood TCR repertoire in vivo during primary and secondary sensitization of alopecia patients to the hapten diphenylcyclopropenone (DPC). Blood was sampled from patients pre-sensitization (week 0) and at 2, 6 and about 24 weeks after DPC sensitization. About 30 alopecia patients provided blood for TCR sequencing at one to four time points (pre-sensitization, 2, 6 and 24 weeks).

Details on this clonotype: This receptor's antigen is unknown. No base quality values were provided; no much bigger clone lies one nucleotide off.

Overall study results and their limits: Repeated subsampling changed both the strength of the expansion versus patch-test correlation and the threshold at which that correlation became significant. Expanded TCRs formed significantly more large CDR3 similarity clusters than pre-sensitization or healthy control sets, consistent with antigen-driven responses. DPC sensitization did not change the number of TCRs with a frequency above 1 in 1000, and there was no evidence of changes in global repertoire structure. Patch test score correlated positively with the number of PT1 expanded TCRs, reaching significance at thresholds 8, 16 and 32 but not at 4. All patients had alopecia, a presumed autoimmune disease, so their immune response might differ from that of healthy individuals.

V and J lose 5 bases and 0 bases, and a span of 11 bases separates them. The CDR3 contains 13 residues, cysteine and phenylalanine counted. Only the CDR3 region is kept as DNA, spanning 39 bases read in frame from base 1. From the germline V gene, CDR1 is SQVTM and CDR2 is ANQGSEA. The library was generated by RACE. TCRdb names NextSeq 500 as the instrument used. During library preparation, unique molecular identifiers were attached to individual cDNA molecules so that TCRs could be counted in a quantitative, reproducible way. From each blood RNA sample, both TCR alpha and TCR beta chains were sequenced. For the original study's pipeline: Samples had a median of about 96,000 TCRs, with a range from about 23,224 to 750,000. The Decombinator software suite was used to annotate V, J and CDR3 in the TCR reads. For the PS versus PT1 abundance plots, all samples were subsampled to the same number of TCRs (28,000). TCRs were defined as expanded if absent before sensitization and observed at least eight times at the 2-week time point. In-frame beta chains were kept once TCRdb had trimmed the public reads at Q25 with fastp and called clones with MiXCR. Each entry merges the rows of one CDR3 protein and shows their most common DNA and genes. None of the V and J calls come from the authors' own analysis; TCRdb made them. The sample yields under 100,000 distinct CDR3 sequences; over 9.5% were counted once. The ten largest make up less than 5% of the sample.

According to the study, the label for this sample's time point signals: patch test 2, 6 weeks after DPC sensitization. The sample's treatment or condition label, in plain terms: therapeutic diphenylcyclopropenone sensitization with weekly scalp DPC. At each patch-test visit, blood was drawn before the patch test was applied. Patients were eligible if aged 18 to 70, diagnosed with alopecia and judged suitable for DPC therapy, and pregnant patients were excluded. Total RNA was extracted from unfractionated whole blood that had been collected in Tempus Blood RNA tubes. Sequences were derived from whole blood, sampled in connection with sensitization to the hapten diphenylcyclopropenone (DPC). The rearrangement joined TRBV29-1 to TRBJ2-7; TRBD1 could be the D gene, as 5 bases match. The receptor's source is a woman between 50 and 59 years old with alopecia areata. Some clones in this sample may be carry-over from other donors' samples. Here is the DNA: TGCAGCGTTACTCTGACAGCCTCCTACGAGCAGTACTTC. Protein translation: CSVTLTASYEQYF.